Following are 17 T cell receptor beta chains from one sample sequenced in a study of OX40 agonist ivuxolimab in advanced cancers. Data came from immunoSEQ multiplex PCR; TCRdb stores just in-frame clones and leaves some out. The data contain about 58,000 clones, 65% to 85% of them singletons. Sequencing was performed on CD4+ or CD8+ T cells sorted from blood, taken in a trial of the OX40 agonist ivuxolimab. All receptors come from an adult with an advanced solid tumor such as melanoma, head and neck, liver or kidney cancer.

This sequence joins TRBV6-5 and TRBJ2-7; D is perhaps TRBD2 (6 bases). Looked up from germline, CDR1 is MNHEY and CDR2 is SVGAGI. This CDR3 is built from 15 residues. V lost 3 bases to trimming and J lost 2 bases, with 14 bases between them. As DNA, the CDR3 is TGTGCCAGCAGTTATCGGCGGGAAACGGCCTACGAGCAGTACTTC. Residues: CASSYRRETAYEQYF.

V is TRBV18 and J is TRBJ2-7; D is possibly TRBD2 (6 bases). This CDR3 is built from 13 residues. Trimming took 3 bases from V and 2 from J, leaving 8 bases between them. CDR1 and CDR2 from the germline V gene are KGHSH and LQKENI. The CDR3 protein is CASSPRLAYEQYF. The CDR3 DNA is TGTGCCAGCTCACCCCGACTAGCCTACGAGCAGTACTTC. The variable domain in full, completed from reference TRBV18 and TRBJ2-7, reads NAGVMQNPRHLVRRRGQEARLRCSPMKGHSHVYWYRQLPEEGLKFMVYLQKENIIDESGMPKERFSAEFPKEGPSILRIQQVVRGDSAAYFCASSPRLAYEQYFGPGTRLTVT.

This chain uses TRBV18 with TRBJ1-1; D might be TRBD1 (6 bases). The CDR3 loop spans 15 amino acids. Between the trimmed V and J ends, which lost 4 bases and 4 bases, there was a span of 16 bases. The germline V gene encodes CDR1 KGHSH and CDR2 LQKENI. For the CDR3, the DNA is TGTGCCAGCTCACGAAATGACAGGCCGGGCACTGAAGCTTTCTTT. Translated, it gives CASSRNDRPGTEAFF.

In DNA form, the CDR3 reads TGCGCCAGCAGCTCCTTGACTAGCCCACAATATACGCAGTATTTT. Its protein product is CASSSLTSPQYTQYF. The V gene is TRBV5-1, the J gene TRBJ2-3, with TRBD2 matching 7 bases. CDR3 length: 15 amino acids. Germline lookup yields CDR1 SGHRS and CDR2 YFSETQ. Trimming cost V 3 bases and J 7 bases; bases outside gene matches: 11.

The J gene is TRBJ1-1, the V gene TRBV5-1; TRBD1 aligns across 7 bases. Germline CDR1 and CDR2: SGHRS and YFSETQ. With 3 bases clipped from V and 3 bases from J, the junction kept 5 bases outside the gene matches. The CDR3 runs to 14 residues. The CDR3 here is CASSWGQSYTEAFF. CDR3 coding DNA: TGCGCCAGCAGCTGGGGACAGAGCTACACTGAAGCTTTCTTT.

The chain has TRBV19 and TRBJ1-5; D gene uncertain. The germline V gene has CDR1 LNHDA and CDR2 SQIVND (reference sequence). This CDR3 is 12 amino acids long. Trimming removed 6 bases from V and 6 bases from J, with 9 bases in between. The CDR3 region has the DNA TGTGCCAGTAGGGGTCGGAGTCAGCCCCAGCATTTT. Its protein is CASRGRSQPQHF.

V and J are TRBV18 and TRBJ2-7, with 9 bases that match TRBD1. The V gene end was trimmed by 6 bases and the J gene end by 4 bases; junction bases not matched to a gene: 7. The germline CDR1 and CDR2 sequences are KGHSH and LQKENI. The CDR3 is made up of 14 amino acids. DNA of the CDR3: TGTGCCAGCTCCCGAAGGGGACAGGGATACGAGCAGTACTTC. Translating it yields CASSRRGQGYEQYF. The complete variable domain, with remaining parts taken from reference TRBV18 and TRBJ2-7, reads NAGVMQNPRHLVRRRGQEARLRCSPMKGHSHVYWYRQLPEEGLKFMVYLQKENIIDESGMPKERFSAEFPKEGPSILRIQQVVRGDSAAYFCASSRRGQGYEQYFGPGTRLTVT.

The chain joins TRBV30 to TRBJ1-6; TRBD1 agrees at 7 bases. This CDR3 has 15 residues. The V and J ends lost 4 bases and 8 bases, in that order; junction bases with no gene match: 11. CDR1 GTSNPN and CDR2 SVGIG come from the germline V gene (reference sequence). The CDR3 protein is CAWTILGRGDSPLHF. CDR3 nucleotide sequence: TGTGCCTGGACCATCCTCGGCAGGGGGGATTCACCCCTCCACTTT. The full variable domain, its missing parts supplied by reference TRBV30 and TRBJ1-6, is SQTIHQWPATLVQPVGSPLSLECTVEGTSNPNLYWYRQAAGRGLQLLFYSVGIGQISSEVPQNLSASRPQDRQFILSSKKLLLSDSGFYLCAWTILGRGDSPLHFGNGTRLTVT.

CDR3 sequence: CASSWDRGKTEAFF. CDR3 nucleotides: TGTGCCAGCTCATGGGACAGGGGGAAAACTGAAGCTTTCTTT. This chain connects TRBV18 to TRBJ1-1; 11 bases map to TRBD1. V trimming: 5 bases; J trimming: 5 bases; junction bases outside the gene matches: 4. The length of the CDR3 is 14 residues. Germline V gives CDR1 KGHSH, CDR2 LQKENI.

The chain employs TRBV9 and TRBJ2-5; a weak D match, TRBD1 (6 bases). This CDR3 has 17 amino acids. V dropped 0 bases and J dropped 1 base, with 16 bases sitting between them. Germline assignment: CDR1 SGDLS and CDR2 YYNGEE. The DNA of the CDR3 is TGTGCCAGCAGCGTAGGAACAGGGTGGAACATCCAAGAGACCCAGTACTTC. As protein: CASSVGTGWNIQETQYF.

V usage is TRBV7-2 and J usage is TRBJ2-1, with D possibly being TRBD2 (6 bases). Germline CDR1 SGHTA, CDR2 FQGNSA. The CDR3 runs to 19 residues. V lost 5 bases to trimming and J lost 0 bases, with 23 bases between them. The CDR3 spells CASSPRSAGTGSSYNEQFF. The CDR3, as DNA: TGTGCCAGCAGCCCAAGGAGCGCGGGGACCGGGAGCTCCTACAATGAGCAGTTCTTC.

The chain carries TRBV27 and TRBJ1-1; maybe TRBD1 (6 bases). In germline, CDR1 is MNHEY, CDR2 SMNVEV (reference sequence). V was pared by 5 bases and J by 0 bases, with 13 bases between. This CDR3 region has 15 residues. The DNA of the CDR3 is TGTGCCAGCAGTCGTCCGGGACAACTGAACACTGAAGCTTTCTTT. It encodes CASSRPGQLNTEAFF.

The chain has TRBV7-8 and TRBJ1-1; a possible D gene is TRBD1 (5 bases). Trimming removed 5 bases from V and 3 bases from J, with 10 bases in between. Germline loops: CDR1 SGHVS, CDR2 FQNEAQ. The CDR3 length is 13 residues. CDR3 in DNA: TGTGCCAGCAGCGTAGGGGTGGACACTGAAGCTTTCTTT. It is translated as CASSVGVDTEAFF.

The CDR3 DNA follows: TGTGCCAGCGGGGGACAGGGTTACACCGGGGAGCTGTTTTTT. Residues: CASGGQGYTGELFF. The V gene is TRBV6-5, the J gene TRBJ2-2; 9 nucleotides match TRBD1. The CDR3 has 14 amino acids. J gave up 3 bases and V 8 bases, and 4 bases lay outside the gene matches. Germline loops: CDR1 MNHEY, CDR2 SVGAGI.

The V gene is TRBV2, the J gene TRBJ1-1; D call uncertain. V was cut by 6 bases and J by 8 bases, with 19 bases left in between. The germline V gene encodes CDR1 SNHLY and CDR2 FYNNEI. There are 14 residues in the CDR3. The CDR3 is CASSRSDGTGEAFF. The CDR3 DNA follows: TGTGCCAGCAGCCGTTCCGATGGAACTGGAGAAGCTTTCTTT. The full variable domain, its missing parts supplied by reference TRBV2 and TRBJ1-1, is EPEVTQTPSHQVTQMGQEVILRCVPISNHLYFYWYRQILGQKVEFLVSFYNNEISEKSEIFDDQFSVERPDGSNFTLKIRSTKLEDSAMYFCASSRSDGTGEAFFGQGTRLTVV.

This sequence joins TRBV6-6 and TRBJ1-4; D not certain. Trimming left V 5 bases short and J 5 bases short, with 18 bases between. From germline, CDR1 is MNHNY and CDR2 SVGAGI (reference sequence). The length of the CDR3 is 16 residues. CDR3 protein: CASSKEPGIFNEKLFF. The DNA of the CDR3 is TGTGCCAGCAGTAAAGAGCCCGGGATCTTCAATGAAAAACTGTTTTTT.

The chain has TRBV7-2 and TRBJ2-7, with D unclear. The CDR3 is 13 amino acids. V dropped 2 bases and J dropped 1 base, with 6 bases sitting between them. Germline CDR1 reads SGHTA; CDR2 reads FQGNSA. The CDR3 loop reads CASSLYGSYEQYF. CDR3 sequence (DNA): TGTGCCAGCAGCTTATATGGATCCTACGAGCAGTACTTC.